These 7 T cell receptor beta chains came from one sample sequenced in a study of cytomegalovirus exposure and HLA in healthy donors. PCR primers comprised 60 Vbeta and 13 Jbeta primers. The assay was immunoSEQ multiplex PCR, and TCRdb's table has in-frame clones only and misses some. The data hold around 140,000 clones, with approximately 64% observed a single time. What was sequenced was PBMCs. The origin of the receptors is a middle-aged woman in good health and CMV-seronegative.

This clone has a handful of counts. J is TRBJ2-7 and V is TRBV4-1; maybe TRBD2 (5 bases). Per germline, CDR1 MGHRA and CDR2 YSYEKL. Trimming took off 2 bases at V and 4 bases at J, with 12 bases between the two ends. The CDR3 totals 14 residues. Here the CDR3 DNA reads TGCGCCAGCAGCCAATTGACGGGGAAATACGAGCAGTACTTC. This codes for CASSQLTGKYEQYF.

The chain couples TRBV30 to TRBJ2-1; tentatively, D is TRBD1 (5 bases). Germline-derived CDR1 and CDR2 are GTSNPN and SVGIG (reference sequence). CDR3 length: 12 residues. V shed 5 bases and J shed 7 bases, with 12 bases lying between them. CDR3 residues: CAWGHLSNEQFF. CDR3 coding DNA: TGTGCCTGGGGACATTTATCAAATGAGCAGTTCTTC. Full variable domain (missing parts from reference TRBV30 and TRBJ2-1): SQTIHQWPATLVQPVGSPLSLECTVEGTSNPNLYWYRQAAGRGLQLLFYSVGIGQISSEVPQNLSASRPQDRQFILSSKKLLLSDSGFYLCAWGHLSNEQFFGPGTRLTVL.

This clone has more than one count but fewer than ten. The rearrangement uses TRBV30 and TRBJ1-5, with D possibly TRBD1 on 5 matching bases. Germline CDR1 reads GTSNPN; CDR2 reads SVGIG (reference sequence). Trimming removed 7 bases at V and 2 bases at J, with 21 bases between. The CDR3 extends over 16 amino acids. CDR3: CASSPGKNRGNQPQHF. For the CDR3, the DNA is TGTGCCTCCAGCCCAGGGAAAAATCGGGGCAATCAGCCCCAGCATTTT.

V usage is TRBV12-5 and J usage is TRBJ1-5; 7 bases are a match to TRBD1. The CDR3 length is 13 residues. Per germline, CDR1 LGHNT and CDR2 FRNRAP. The ends lost 7 bases at V and 6 bases at J; junction bases unmatched: 6. CDR3 in amino acids: CASALTGSQPQHF. CDR3 nucleotides: TGTGCTAGTGCCTTGACAGGGAGTCAGCCCCAGCATTTT.

This chain uses TRBV4-2 with TRBJ2-2; 8 bases fit TRBD1. This CDR3 spans 13 amino acids. Germline V CDR1 and CDR2: LGHNA, YNFKEQ. V shed 11 bases and J 1 base; nucleotides not matched to a gene: 3. The CDR3 region is CASGTGNTGELFF. In DNA form, the CDR3 reads TGTGCCTCCGGGACAGGGAACACCGGGGAGCTGTTTTTT.

The chain couples TRBV6-6 to TRBJ1-2; 7 bases are shared with TRBD1. Trimming cost V 0 bases and J 4 bases; bases outside gene matches: 5. The germline CDR1 and CDR2 sequences are MNHNY and SVGAGI (reference sequence). The CDR3 is 15 amino acids. CDR3 residues: CASSYSGAGGYGYTF. CDR3 coding DNA: TGTGCCAGCAGTTACTCTGGGGCAGGGGGCTATGGCTACACCTTC.

The chain joins TRBV4-1 to TRBJ2-1; TRBD1 matches at 7 bases. Germline CDR1 MGHRA, CDR2 YSYEKL. The junction had 6 bases not matched to a gene; V was cut back by 0 bases and J by 4 bases. The CDR3 extends over 16 amino acids. In DNA, the CDR3 is TGCGCCAGCAGCCAAGATAAGGACAGGAGATACAATGAGCAGTTCTTC. Translating it yields CASSQDKDRRYNEQFF.